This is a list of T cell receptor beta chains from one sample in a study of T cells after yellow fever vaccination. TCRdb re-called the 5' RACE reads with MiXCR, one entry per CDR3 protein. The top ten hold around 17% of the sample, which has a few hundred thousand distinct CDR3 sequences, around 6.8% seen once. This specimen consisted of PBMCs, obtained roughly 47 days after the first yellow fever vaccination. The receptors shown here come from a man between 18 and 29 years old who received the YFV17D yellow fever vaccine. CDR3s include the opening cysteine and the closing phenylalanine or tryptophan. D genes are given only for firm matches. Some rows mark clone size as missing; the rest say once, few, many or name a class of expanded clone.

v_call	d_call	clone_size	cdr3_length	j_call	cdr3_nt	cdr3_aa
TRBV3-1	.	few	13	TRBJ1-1	TGTGCCAGCAGCCATCTCGGGAGCACTGAAGCTTTCTTT	CASSHLGSTEAFF
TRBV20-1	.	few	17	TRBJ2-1	TGCAGTGCCCCCTCCCCCTCAGGGGCTCATTCGCGGGATGAGCAGTTCTTC	CSAPSPSGAHSRDEQFF
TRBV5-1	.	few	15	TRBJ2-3	TGCGCCAGCAGATGGGGGGGGCCGCACACAGATACGCAGTATTTT	CASRWGGPHTDTQYF
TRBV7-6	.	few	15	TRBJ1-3	TGTGCCAGCAGCTTAGAGGTGGACTCTGGAAACACCATATATTTT	CASSLEVDSGNTIYF
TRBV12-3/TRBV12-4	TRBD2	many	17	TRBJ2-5	TGTGCCAGCAGTTTAGCGAGGACTAGCGGGGACCAAGAGACCCAGTACTTC	CASSLARTSGDQETQYF
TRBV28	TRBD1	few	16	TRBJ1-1	TGTGCCAGCAAGGACCTACCGGGACAGGGGCTTGCTGAAGCTTTCTTT	CASKDLPGQGLAEAFF
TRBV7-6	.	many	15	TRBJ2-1	TGTGCCAGCAGCTCCCGGACCCTACCGCTCAATGAGCAGTTCTTC	CASSSRTLPLNEQFF
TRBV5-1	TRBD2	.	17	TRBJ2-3	TGCGCCAGCAGCTTGGCGGGGACTAGCGCCGGAACAGATACGCAGTATTTT	CASSLAGTSAGTDTQYF
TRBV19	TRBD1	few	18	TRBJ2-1	TGTGCCAGTAGTATCCTGGGACAGGGCTTTTTATTCGACAATGAGCAGTTCTTC	CASSILGQGFLFDNEQFF
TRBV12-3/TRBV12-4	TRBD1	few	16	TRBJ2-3	TGTGCCAGCAGTTTCTCTGGGACAGGGGGTACAGATACGCAGTATTTT	CASSFSGTGGTDTQYF
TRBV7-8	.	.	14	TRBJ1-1	TGTGCCAGCAGTAACCTCAGGGGATCCACTGAAGCTTTCTTT	CASSNLRGSTEAFF
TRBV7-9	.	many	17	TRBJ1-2	TGTGCCAGCAGCTGGGCCGGGCCCCCGGCCGGGGACTATGGCTACACCTTC	CASSWAGPPAGDYGYTF
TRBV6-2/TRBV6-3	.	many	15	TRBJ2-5	TGTGCCAGCAGTTACGTGGGGGGCCGCGGAGAGACCCAGTACTTC	CASSYVGGRGETQYF
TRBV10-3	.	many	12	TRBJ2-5	TGTGCCATCAGTGACCAGAAAGAGACCCAGTACTTC	CAISDQKETQYF
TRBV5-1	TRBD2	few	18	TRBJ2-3	TGCGCCAGCAGCTTGTCCAGCGGGGGGGCCCCTTTGACAGATACGCAGTATTTT	CASSLSSGGAPLTDTQYF
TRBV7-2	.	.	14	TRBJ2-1	TGTGCCAGCAGCTTAGTTCGACAGAACAATGAGCAGTTCTTC	CASSLVRQNNEQFF
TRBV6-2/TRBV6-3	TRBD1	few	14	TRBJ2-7	TGTGCCAGCAGGGGGACAGGGGGCAGATACGAGCAGTACTTC	CASRGTGGRYEQYF
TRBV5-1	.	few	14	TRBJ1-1	TGCGCCAGCAGCTTGGTGGCAGGGCCCACTGAAGCTTTCTTT	CASSLVAGPTEAFF
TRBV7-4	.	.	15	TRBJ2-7	TGTGCCAGCAGCACGCCCCCAACAGGGTACCACGAGCAGTACTTC	CASSTPPTGYHEQYF
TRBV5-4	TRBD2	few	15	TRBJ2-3	TGTGCCAGCAGCTTGGATAGCGGGGGGACAGATACGCAGTATTTT	CASSLDSGGTDTQYF
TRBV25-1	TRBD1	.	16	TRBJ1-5	TGTGCCAGCAGTGCGTCAGGGGGCCTGAACAATCAGCCCCAGCATTTT	CASSASGGLNNQPQHF
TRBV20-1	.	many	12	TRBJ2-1	TGCAGTGCTGCGGACGGGTTCAATGAGCAGTTCTTC	CSAADGFNEQFF
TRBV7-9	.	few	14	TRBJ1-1	TGTGCCAGCAGCCCGGGACCCATGAACACTGAAGCTTTCTTT	CASSPGPMNTEAFF
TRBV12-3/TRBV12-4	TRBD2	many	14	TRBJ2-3	TGTGCCAGCAGTTCGAGCGGGGGGGCCAATACGCAGTATTTT	CASSSSGGANTQYF
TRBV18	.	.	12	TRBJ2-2	TGTGCCAGCGCGGACATATCCGGGGAGCTGTTTTTT	CASADISGELFF
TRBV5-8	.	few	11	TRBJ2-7	TGTGCCAGCAGCTTCCCGCGGGAGCAGTACTTC	CASSFPREQYF
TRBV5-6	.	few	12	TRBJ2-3	TGTGCCAGCAGCTCCGGACCTGGGGCGCAGTATTTT	CASSSGPGAQYF
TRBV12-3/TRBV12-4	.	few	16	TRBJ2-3	TGTGCCAGCAGCACATCTAGACTAGAGCACACAGATACGCAGTATTTT	CASSTSRLEHTDTQYF
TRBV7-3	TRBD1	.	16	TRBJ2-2	TGTGCCAGCAGCCGGTCCGTGACAGGGGTGTTCGGGGAGCTGTTTTTT	CASSRSVTGVFGELFF
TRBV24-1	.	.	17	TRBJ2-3	TGTGCCACCAGTGACTGGGGGATCGGGGGCTACACAGATACGCAGTATTTT	CATSDWGIGGYTDTQYF
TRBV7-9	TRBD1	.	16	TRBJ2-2	TGTGCCAGCAGCTCCCCCGGGACAGGGAACACTGGGGAGCTGTTTTTT	CASSSPGTGNTGELFF
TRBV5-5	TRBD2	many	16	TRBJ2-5	TGTGCCAGCAGCTTGGAGTTCGGGACTAGTGTGGAGACCCAGTACTTC	CASSLEFGTSVETQYF
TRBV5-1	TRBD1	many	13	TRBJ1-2	TGCGCCAGCAGCTTCGGACAGGGTGGCGGCTACACCTTC	CASSFGQGGGYTF
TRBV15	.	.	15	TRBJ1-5	TGTGCCACCAGCAGAGTACAGAGGGGCAATCAGCCCCAGCATTTT	CATSRVQRGNQPQHF
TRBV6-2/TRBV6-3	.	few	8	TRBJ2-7	TGTGCCAGCAATGAGCAGTACTTC	CASNEQYF
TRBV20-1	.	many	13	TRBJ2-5	TGCAGTGCCACTACGGGGGCTTGGGAGACCCAGTACTTC	CSATTGAWETQYF
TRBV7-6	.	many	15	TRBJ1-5	TGTGCCAGCAGCTTGTTTTCAGGGAGCAATCAGCCCCAGCATTTT	CASSLFSGSNQPQHF
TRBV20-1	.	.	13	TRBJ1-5	TGCAGTGCTAAAGGGTTGAGCAATCAGCCCCAGCATTTT	CSAKGLSNQPQHF
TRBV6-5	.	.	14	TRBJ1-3	TGTGCCAGCAGTTACTCAGGGGTCGGAAACACCATATATTTT	CASSYSGVGNTIYF
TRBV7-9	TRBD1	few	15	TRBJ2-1	TGTGCCAGCGCGGGACAGGAGAGAAACTACAATGAGCAGTTCTTC	CASAGQERNYNEQFF
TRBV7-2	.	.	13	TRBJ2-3	TGTGCCAGCAGCTTAGACAACTCAGATACGCAGTATTTT	CASSLDNSDTQYF
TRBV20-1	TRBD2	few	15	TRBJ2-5	TGCAGTGCTAGAGCGATAGCGGGGGGACAAGAGACCCAGTACTTC	CSARAIAGGQETQYF
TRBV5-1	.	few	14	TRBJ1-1	TGCGCCAGCAGCTTGAGGGGGGAGGGCGCTGAAGCTTTCTTT	CASSLRGEGAEAFF
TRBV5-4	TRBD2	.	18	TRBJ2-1	TGTGCCAGCAGCCTGGGACTAGCGGGGGGGCCGCGCGAAAATGAGCAGTTCTTC	CASSLGLAGGPRENEQFF
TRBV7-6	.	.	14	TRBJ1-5	TGTGCCAGCAGCTTAAGGGTGTTAGATCAGCCCCAGCATTTT	CASSLRVLDQPQHF
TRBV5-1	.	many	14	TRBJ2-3	TGCGCCAGCAGCCCCCCGGCCAGCACAGATACGCAGTATTTT	CASSPPASTDTQYF